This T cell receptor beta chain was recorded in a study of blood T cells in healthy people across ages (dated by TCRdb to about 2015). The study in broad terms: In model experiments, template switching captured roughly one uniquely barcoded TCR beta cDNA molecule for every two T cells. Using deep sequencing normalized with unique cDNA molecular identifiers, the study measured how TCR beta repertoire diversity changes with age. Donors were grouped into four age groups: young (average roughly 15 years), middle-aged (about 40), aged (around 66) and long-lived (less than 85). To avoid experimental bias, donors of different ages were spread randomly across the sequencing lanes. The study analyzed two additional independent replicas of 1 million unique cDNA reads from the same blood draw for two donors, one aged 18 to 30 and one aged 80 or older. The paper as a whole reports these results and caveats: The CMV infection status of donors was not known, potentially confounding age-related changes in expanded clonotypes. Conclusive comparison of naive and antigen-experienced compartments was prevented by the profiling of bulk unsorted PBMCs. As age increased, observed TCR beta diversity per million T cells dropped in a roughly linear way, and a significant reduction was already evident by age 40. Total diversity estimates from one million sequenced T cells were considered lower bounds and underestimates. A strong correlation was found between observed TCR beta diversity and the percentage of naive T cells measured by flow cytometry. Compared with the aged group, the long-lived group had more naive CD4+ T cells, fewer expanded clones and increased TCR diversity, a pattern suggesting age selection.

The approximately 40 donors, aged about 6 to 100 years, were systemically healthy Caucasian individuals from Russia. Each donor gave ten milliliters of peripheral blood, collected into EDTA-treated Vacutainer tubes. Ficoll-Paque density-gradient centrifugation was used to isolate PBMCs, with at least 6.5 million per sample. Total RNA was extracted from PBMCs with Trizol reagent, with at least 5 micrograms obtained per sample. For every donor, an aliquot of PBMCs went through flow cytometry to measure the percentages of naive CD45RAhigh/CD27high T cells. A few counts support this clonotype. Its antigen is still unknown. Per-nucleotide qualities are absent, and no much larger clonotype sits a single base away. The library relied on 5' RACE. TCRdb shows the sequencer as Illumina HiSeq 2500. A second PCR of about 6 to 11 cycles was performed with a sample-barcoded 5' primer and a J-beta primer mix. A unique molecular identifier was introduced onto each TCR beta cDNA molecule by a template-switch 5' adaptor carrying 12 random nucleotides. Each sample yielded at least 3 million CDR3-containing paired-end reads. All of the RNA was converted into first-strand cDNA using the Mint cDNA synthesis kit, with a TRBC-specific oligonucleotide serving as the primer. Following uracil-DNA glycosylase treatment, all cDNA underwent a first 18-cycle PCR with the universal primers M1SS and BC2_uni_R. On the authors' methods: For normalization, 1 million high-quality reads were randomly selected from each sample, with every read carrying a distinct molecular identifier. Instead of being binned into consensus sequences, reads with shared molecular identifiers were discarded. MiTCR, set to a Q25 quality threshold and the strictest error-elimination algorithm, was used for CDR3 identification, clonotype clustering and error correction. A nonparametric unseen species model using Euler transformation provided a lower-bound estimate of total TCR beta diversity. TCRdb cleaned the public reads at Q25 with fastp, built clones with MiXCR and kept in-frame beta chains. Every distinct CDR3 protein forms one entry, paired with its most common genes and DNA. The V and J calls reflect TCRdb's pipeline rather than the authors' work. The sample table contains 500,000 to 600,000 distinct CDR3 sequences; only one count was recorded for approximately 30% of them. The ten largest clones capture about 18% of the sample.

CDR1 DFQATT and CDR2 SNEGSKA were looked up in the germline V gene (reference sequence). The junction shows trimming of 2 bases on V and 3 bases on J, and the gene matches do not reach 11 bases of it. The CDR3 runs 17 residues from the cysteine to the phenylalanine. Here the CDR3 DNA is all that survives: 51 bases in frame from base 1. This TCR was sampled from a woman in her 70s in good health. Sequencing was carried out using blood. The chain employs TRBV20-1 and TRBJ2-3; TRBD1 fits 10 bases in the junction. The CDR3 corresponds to CSARPGQGVVTTDTQYF. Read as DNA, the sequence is TGCAGTGCTAGACCTGGACAGGGGGTTGTTACGACAGATACGCAGTATTTT.